This entry concerns a single T cell receptor (beta chain). Template-switching 5'RACE yielded the TCR cDNA; a universal primer site and UMIs were added in the process. Each CDR3 protein gets one entry after TCRdb re-called the 5' RACE reads with MiXCR. Among under 500,000 distinct CDR3 sequences listed, approximately 18% were seen once. This specimen comes from a study of T cells after yellow fever vaccination. Across the study: SMART-Seq v4 Ultra Low Input handled preparation of low-cell-number fractions.

The ends lost 7 bases at V and 9 bases at J; junction bases unmatched: 10. Germline CDR1 SGHRS, CDR2 YFSETQ. This CDR3 region has 13 residues. The V call is TRBV5-1, the J call TRBJ2-1; 7 positions match TRBD1. Specimen: PBMCs, collected before the yellow fever booster vaccination. This clonotype was obtained from a man between 18 and 35 years old who received the YFV17D yellow fever vaccine. This CDR3 is CASATGIAGEQFF. CDR3 sequence (DNA): TGCGCCAGCGCGACAGGGATCGCCGGTGAGCAGTTCTTC.